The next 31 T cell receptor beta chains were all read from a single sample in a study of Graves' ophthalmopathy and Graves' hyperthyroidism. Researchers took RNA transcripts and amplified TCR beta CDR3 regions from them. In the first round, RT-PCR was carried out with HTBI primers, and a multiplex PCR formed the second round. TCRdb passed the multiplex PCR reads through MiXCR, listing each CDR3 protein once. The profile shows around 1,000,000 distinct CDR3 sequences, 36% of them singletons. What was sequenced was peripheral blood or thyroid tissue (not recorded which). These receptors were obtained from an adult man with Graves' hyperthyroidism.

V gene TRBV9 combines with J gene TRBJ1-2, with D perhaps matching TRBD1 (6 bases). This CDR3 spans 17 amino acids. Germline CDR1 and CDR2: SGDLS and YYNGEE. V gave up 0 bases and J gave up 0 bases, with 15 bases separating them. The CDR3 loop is CASSVATLDRPNYGYTF. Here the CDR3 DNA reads TGTGCCAGCAGCGTAGCTACGTTGGACAGACCTAACTATGGCTACACCTTC.

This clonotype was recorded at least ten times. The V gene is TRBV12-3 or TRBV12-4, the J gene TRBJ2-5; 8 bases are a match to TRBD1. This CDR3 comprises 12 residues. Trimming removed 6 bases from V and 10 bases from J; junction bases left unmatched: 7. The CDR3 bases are TGTGCCAGCAGCGACAGGGGCGACAGCCAGTACTTC. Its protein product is CASSDRGDSQYF.

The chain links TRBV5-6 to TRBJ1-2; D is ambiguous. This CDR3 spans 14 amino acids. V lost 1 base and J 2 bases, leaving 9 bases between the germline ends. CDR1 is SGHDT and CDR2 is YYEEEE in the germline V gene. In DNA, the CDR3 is TGTGCCAGCAGCTTGAACGGCCCCAACTATGGCTACACCTTC. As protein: CASSLNGPNYGYTF.

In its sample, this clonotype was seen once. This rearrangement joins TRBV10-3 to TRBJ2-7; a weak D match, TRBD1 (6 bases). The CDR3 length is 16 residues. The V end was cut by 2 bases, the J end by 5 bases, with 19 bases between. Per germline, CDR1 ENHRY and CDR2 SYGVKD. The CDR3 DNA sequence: TGTGCCATCAGTGAGACCGACAGGCAGGGTAGCCACGAGCAGTACTTC. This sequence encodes CAISETDRQGSHEQYF.

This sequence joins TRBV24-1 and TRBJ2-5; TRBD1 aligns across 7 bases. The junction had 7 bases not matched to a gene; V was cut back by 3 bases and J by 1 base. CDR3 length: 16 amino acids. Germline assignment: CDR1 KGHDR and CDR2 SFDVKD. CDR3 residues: CATSDPRQGAQETQYF. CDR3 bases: TGTGCCACCAGTGATCCGCGACAGGGCGCCCAAGAGACCCAGTACTTC.

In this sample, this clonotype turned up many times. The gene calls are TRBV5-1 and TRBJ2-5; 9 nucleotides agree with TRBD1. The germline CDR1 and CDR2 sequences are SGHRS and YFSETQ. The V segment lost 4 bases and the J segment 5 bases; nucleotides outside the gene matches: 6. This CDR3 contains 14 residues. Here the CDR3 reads CASSVGQGIETQYF. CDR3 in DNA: TGCGCCAGCAGCGTGGGACAGGGAATCGAGACCCAGTACTTC.

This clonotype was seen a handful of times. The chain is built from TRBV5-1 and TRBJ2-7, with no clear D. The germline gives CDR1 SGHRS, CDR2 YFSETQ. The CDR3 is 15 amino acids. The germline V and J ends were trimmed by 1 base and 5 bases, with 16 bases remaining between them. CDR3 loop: CASSLRAERIDEQYF. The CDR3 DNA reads TGCGCCAGCAGCTTGAGGGCAGAGCGTATCGACGAGCAGTACTTC.

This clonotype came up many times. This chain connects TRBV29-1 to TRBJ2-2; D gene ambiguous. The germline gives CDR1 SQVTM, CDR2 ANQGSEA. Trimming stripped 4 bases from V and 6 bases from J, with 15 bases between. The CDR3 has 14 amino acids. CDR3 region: CSVGDPGWAGELFF. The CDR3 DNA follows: TGCAGCGTTGGGGATCCCGGTTGGGCCGGGGAGCTGTTTTTT.

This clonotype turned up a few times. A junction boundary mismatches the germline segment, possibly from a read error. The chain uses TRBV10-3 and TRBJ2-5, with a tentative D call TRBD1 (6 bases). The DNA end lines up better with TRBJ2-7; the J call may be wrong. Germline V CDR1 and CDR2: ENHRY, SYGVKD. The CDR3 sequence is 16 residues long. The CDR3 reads CASSYSVQGGIYEQYF. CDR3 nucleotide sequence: TGTGCCAGCAGTTACTCTGTACAGGGTGGAATCTACGAGCAGTACTTC.

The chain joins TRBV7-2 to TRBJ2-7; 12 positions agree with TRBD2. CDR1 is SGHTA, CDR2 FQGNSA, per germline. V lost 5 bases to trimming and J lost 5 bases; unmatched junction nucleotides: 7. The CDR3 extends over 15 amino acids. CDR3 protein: CASSPALAGGHEQYF. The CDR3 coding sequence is TGTGCCAGCAGCCCGGCACTAGCGGGAGGACACGAGCAGTACTTC.

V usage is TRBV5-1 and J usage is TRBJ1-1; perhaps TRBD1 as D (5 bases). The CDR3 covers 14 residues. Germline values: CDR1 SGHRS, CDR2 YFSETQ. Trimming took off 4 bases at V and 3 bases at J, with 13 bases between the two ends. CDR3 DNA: TGCGCCAGCAGCCGGACAATCTCGGACACTGAAGCTTTCTTT. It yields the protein CASSRTISDTEAFF.

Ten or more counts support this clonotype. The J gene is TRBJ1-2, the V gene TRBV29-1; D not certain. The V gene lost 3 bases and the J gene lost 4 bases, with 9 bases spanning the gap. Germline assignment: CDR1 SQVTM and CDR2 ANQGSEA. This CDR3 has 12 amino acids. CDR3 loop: CSVESVAYGYTF. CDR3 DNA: TGCAGCGTTGAGTCGGTGGCCTATGGCTACACCTTC.

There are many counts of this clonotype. In DNA form, the CDR3 reads TGTGCCACCAGTGGGTCGGATAATCAGCCCCAGCATTTT. Its protein product is CATSGSDNQPQHF. The chain couples TRBV24-1 to TRBJ1-5; D not certain. In germline, CDR1 is KGHDR, CDR2 SFDVKD. Trimming took 5 bases from V and 4 from J, leaving 8 bases between them. The CDR3 covers 13 residues.

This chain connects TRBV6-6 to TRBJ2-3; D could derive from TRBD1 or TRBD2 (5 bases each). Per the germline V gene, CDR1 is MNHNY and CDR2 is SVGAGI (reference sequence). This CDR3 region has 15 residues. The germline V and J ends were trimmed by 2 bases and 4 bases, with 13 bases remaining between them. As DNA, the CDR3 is TGTGCCAGCAGTTACCTAGGGACCCGGGCAGATACGCAGTATTTT. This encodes CASSYLGTRADTQYF.

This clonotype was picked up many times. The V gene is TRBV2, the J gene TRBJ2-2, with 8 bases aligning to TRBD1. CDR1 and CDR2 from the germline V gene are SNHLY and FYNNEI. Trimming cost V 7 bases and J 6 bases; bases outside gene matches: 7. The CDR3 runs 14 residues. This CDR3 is CASKGQGASGELFF. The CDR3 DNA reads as TGTGCCAGCAAAGGACAGGGCGCGTCCGGGGAGCTGTTTTTT.

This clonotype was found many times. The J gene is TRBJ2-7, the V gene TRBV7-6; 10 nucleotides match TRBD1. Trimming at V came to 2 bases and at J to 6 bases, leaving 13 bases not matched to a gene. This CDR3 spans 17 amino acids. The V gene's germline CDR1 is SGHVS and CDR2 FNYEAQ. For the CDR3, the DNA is TGTGCCAGCAGCTTACCCATCTCAGCGGGACAGGGGAGCGAGCAGTACTTC. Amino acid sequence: CASSLPISAGQGSEQYF.

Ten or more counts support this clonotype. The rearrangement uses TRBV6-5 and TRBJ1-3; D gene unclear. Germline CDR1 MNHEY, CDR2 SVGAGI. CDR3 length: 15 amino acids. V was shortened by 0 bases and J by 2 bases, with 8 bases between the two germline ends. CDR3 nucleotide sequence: TGTGCCAGCAGTTACTCGGTCCAGGCTGGAAACACCATATATTTT. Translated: CASSYSVQAGNTIYF.

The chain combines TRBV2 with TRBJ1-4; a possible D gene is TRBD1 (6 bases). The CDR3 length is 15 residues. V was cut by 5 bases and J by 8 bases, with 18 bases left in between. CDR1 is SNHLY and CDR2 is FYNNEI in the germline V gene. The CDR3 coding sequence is TGTGCCAGCAGTAACACAGGGAGAAGTGACGAAAAACTGTTTTTT. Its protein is CASSNTGRSDEKLFF.

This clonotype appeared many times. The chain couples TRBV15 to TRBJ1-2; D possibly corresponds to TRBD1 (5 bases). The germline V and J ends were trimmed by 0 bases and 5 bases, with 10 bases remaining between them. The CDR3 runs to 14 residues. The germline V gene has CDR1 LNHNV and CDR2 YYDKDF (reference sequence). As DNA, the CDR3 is TGTGCCACCAGCAGAGATCCCGACAGTTATGGCTACACCTTC. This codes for CATSRDPDSYGYTF.

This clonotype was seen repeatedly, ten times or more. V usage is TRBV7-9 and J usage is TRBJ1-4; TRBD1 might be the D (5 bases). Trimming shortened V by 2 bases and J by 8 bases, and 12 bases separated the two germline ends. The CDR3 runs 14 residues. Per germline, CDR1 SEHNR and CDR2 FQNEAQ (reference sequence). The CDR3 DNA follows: TGTGCCAGCAGCTTATTCCAGTCAGGGGAAAAACTGTTTTTT. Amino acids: CASSLFQSGEKLFF.

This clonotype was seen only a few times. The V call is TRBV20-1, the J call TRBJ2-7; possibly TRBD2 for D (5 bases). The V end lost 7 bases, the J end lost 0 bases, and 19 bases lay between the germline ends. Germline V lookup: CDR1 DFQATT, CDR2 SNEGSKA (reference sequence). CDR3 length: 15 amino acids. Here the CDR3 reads CSVRNGDSSSYEQYF. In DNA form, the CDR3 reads TGCAGTGTTCGCAACGGGGATTCGAGCTCCTACGAGCAGTACTTC.

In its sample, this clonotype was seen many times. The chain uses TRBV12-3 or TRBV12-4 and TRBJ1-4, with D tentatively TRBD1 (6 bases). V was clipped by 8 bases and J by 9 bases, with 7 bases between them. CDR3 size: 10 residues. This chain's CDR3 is CASRGQKLFF. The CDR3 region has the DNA TGTGCCAGCCGGGGGCAAAAACTGTTTTTT.

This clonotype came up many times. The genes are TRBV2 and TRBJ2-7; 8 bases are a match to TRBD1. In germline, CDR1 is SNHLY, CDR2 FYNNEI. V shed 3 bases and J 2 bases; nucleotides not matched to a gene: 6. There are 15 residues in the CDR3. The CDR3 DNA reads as TGTGCCAGCAGTGATGCGCCAGGGGGCCCCTACGAGCAGTACTTC. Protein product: CASSDAPGGPYEQYF.

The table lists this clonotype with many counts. The CDR3 loop reads CASTMTASNQPQHF. CDR3 DNA sequence: TGTGCCAGTACCATGACAGCGAGCAATCAGCCCCAGCATTTT. The chain joins TRBV19 to TRBJ1-5; TRBD1 is a possible D gene (5 bases). Trimming stripped 7 bases from V and 1 base from J, with 11 bases between. The CDR3 has 14 residues. CDR1 is LNHDA and CDR2 is SQIVND in the germline V gene (reference sequence).

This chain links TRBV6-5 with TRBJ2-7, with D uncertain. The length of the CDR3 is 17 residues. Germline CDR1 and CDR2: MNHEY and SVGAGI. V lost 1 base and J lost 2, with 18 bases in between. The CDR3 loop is CASSYLQKNPKAYEQYF. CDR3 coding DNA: TGTGCCAGCAGTTACTTACAGAAAAACCCCAAGGCCTACGAGCAGTACTTC.

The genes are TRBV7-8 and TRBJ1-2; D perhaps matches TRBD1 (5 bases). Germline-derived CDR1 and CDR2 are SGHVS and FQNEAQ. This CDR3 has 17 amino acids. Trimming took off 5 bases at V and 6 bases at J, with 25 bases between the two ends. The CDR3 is CASSQGVARGRSDGYTF. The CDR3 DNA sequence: TGTGCCAGCAGCCAGGGAGTCGCTAGAGGCAGGAGTGATGGCTACACCTTC.

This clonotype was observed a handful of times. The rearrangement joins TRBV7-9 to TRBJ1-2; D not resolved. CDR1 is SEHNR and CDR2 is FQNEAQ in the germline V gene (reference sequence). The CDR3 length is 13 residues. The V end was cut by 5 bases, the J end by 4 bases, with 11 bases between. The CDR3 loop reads CASSLGPAYGYTF. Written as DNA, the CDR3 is TGTGCCAGCAGCCTCGGACCGGCCTATGGCTACACCTTC.

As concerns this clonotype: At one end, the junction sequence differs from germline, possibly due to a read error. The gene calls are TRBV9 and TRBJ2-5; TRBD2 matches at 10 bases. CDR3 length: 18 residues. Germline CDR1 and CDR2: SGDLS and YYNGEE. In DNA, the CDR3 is TGTGCCGGCAGCGTAGCCCCCTGGAGCGGGGGGGCGGTGGAGACCCAGTACTTC. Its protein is CAGSVAPWSGGAVETQYF.

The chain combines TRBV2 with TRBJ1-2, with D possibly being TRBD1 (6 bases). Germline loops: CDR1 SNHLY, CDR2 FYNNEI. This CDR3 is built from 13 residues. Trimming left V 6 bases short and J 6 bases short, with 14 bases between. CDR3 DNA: TGTGCCAGCAGCGGCTCAGGGGATAATGGCTACACCTTC. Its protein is CASSGSGDNGYTF.

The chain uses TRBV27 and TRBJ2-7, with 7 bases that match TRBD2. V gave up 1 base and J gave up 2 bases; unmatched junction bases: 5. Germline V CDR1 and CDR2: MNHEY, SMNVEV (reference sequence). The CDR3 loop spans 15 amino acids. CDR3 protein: CASSLLPGRAYEQYF. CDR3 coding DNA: TGTGCCAGCAGTTTATTGCCGGGGAGGGCCTACGAGCAGTACTTC.

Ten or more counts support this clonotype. The DNA of the CDR3 is TGTGCCAGCAGTATACATTCTGATCAGCCCCAGCATTTT. The encoded protein is CASSIHSDQPQHF. The chain combines TRBV6-4 with TRBJ1-5; D gene unclear. This CDR3 is 13 amino acids long. V gave up 5 bases and J gave up 5 bases, with 10 bases separating them. Germline lookup yields CDR1 MRHNA and CDR2 SNTAGT.